This T cell receptor (beta chain) was recovered during a study of T cell repertoires in cytomegalovirus infection. For the study at large: CMV infection plus the matching HLA type was flagged by public TCR beta signatures. General study results and limits: The ex vivo response was dominated by HLA-C-restricted CMV-specific TCR beta clonotypes. Pooled public TCR beta family frequency picked out CMV carriers with the relevant HLA.

This clonotype occurred a few times. Antigen: not known. In germline, CDR1 is LNHDA, CDR2 SQIVND (reference sequence). The CDR3 is 15 amino acids. V shed 7 bases and J 2 bases; nucleotides not matched to a gene: 7. One entry per CDR3 protein results from TCRdb running MiXCR on the reads. The data contain over 100,000 distinct CDR3 sequences, around 10% of them singletons. This TCR came from a human donor in good health (CMV status not recorded). Some clones in this sample may be carry-over from other donors' samples. The material sequenced was PBMCs, sequenced either directly or after in vitro stimulation (not recorded which). The chain has TRBV19 and TRBJ1-5; 8 positions agree with TRBD1. The CDR3: CASTPDREGNQPQHF. The CDR3 bases are TGTGCCAGTACCCCGGACAGGGAGGGCAATCAGCCCCAGCATTTT. The full variable domain, with the rest looked up from reference TRBV19 and TRBJ1-5, is DGGITQSPKYLFRKEGQNVTLSCEQNLNHDAMYWYRQDPGQGLRLIYYSQIVNDFQKGDIAEGYSVSREKKESFPLTVTSAQKNPTAFYLCASTPDREGNQPQHFGDGTRLSIL.